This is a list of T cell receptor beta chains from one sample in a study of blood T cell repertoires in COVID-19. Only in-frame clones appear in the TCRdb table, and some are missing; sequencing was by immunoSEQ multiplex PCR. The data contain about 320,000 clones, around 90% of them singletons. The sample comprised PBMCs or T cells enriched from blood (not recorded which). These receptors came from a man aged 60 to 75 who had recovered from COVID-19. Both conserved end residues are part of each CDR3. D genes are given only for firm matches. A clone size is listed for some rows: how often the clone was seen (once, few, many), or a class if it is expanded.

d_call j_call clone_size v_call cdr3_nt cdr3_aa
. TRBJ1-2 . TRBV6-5 TGTGCCAGCAGCACAGCTAACTATGGCTACACCTTC CASSTANYGYTF
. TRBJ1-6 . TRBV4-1 TGCGCCAGCAGCCAAGCAGGGGATCGGGTTAATTCACCCCTCCACTTT CASSQAGDRVNSPLHF
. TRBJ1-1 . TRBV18 TGTGCCAGCTCACCGGCGGGTAAGAACACTGAAGCTTTCTTT CASSPAGKNTEAFF
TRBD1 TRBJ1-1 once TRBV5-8 TGTGCCAGCAGCTGGGGACAGATGAACACTGAAGCTTTCTTT CASSWGQMNTEAFF
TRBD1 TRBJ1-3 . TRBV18 TGTGCCAGCTCACCAGGGACAGGGGGCAGTTACTCTGGAAACACCATATATTTT CASSPGTGGSYSGNTIYF
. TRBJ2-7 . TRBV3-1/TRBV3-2 TGTGCCAGCAGCCAAGAGGTGGGCAGGTTCGTCGAGCAGTACTTC CASSQEVGRFVEQYF
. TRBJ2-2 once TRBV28 TGTGCCAGCAGTTTATGGGGAGAAGGTGGAACCGGGGAGCTGTTTTTT CASSLWGEGGTGELFF
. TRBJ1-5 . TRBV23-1 TGCGCCAGCAGTCAATCGCGGCAGGGCGATCAGCCCCAGCATTTT CASSQSRQGDQPQHF
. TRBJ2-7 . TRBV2 TGTGCCAGCAGTGATTTGTCAGGGGTGTCCTACGAGCAGTACTTC CASSDLSGVSYEQYF
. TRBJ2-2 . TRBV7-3 TGTGCCAGCAGATTAGGGGCAGTGAACACCGGGGAGCTGTTTTTT CASRLGAVNTGELFF
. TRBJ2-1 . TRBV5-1 TGCGCCAGCGGCTCGGGGAGCTCCTACAATGAGCAGTTCTTC CASGSGSSYNEQFF
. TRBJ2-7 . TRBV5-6 TGTGCCAGCAGCTCCGGGGTGTACTCCTACGAGCAGTACTTC CASSSGVYSYEQYF
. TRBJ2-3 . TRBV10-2 TGCGCCAGCAGACCGGGGGAACGCACAGATACGCAGTATTTT CASRPGERTDTQYF
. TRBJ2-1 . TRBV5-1 TGCGCCAGCATTGACAGAAACAATGAGCAGTTCTTC CASIDRNNEQFF
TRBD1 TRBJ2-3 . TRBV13 TGTGCCAGCATCCGACAGGGGGCTAGCACAGATACGCAGTATTTT CASIRQGASTDTQYF
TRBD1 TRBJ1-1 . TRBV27 TGTGCCAGCAGTTTGTCACAGGGGTTGAACACTGAAGCTTTCTTT CASSLSQGLNTEAFF
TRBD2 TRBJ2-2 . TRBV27 TGTGCCAGTAGGAGCACCGGGACTAACGCGAACACCGGGGAGCTGTTTTTT CASRSTGTNANTGELFF
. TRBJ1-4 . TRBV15 TGTGCCACCAGCAGCGGGGGGGGTAATGAAAAACTGTTTTTT CATSSGGGNEKLFF
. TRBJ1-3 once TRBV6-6 TGTGCCAGCAGTTACCCGAAGAGCTCTGGAAACACCATATATTTT CASSYPKSSGNTIYF
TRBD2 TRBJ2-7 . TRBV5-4 TGTGCCAGCAGCGTCTTCACTGGGGGGAGGGCCGTGTACGAGCAGTACTTC CASSVFTGGRAVYEQYF
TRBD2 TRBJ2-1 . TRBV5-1 TGCGCCACAAACCCCGGGACTAGCGGAAGCTCCTACAATGAGCAGTTCTTC CATNPGTSGSSYNEQFF
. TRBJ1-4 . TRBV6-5 TGTGCCAGCCATGCTCTAGGGGTTTCTAATGAAAAACTGTTTTTT CASHALGVSNEKLFF
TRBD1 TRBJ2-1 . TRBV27 TGTGCCAGCAGTTTATGGCCTACGGGGACAGGGGCGCCTTTGGGCTCCTACAATGAGCAGTTCTTC CASSLWPTGTGAPLGSYNEQFF
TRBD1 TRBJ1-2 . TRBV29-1 TGCAGCGTTGAAGCCGCGGACAGGCCATATGGCTACACCTTC CSVEAADRPYGYTF
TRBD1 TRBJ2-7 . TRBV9 TGTGCCAGCAGCGTCGACAGGGGGGCGGAAGAGCAGTACTTC CASSVDRGAEEQYF
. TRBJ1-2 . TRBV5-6 TGTGCCAGCAGTTTCCCCCCGGGAAGGGAGGGCTACACCTTC CASSFPPGREGYTF
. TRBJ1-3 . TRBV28 TGTGCCAGCAGTTTATTGGGCAGCTCTGGAAACACCATATATTTT CASSLLGSSGNTIYF
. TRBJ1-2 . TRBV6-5 TGTGCCAGCAACCTATACTATGGCTACACCTTC CASNLYYGYTF
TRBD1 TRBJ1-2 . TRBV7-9 TGTGCCAGCAGCTCACTACAAAGACAGGGGGCTGAAGGCTACACCTTC CASSSLQRQGAEGYTF
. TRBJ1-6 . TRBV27 TGTGCCAGCAAAAGGACAGAAAATTCACCCCTCCACTTT CASKRTENSPLHF
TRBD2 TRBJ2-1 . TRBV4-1 TGCGCCAGCAGCCAAACGGATAGCGGGGTGGTGCAGTTCTTC CASSQTDSGVVQFF
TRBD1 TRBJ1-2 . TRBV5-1 TGCGCCAGCAGCGTTGGGACAGCAAATGGCTACACCTTC CASSVGTANGYTF
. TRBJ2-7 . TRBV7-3 TGTGCCAGCAGCGCATATCCGGCTAGCAAGTACGAGCAGTACTTC CASSAYPASKYEQYF
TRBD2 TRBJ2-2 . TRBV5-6 TGTGCCAGCAGCCAAGGGACTATCGGCGCCGGGGAGCTGTTTTTT CASSQGTIGAGELFF
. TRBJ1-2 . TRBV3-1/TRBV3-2 TGTGCCAGCAGCCCCACGGGGGGGGGCGCTCGGATAAAATATGGCTACACCTTC CASSPTGGGARIKYGYTF
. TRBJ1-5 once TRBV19 TGTGCCAGTAGACACACAGGGAGCAATCAGCCCCAGCATTTT CASRHTGSNQPQHF
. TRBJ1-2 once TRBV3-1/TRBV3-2 TGTGCCAGCAGCCCCCTGACTGGGAACTATGGCTACACCTTC CASSPLTGNYGYTF
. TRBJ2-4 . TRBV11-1 TGTGCCAGCAGCCCCAGGCAGGGAAACATTCAGTACTTC CASSPRQGNIQYF
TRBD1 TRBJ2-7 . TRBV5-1 TGCGCCAGCAGCCAAGAAACAGGGGGAGTAGGCGAGCAGTACTTC CASSQETGGVGEQYF
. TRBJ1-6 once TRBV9 TGTGCCAGCAGCGCGGAGAGCTCCTATAATTCACCCCTCCACTTT CASSAESSYNSPLHF
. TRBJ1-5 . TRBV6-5 TGTGCCAGCAGAACAGGGTTTGTCCAGCATTTT CASRTGFVQHF
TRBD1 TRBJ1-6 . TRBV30 TGTGCCGGGGACAGGGGTAATTCACCCCTCCACTTT CAGDRGNSPLHF
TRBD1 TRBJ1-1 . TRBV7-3 TGTGCCAGCAGTATGACAGGGGGAGGCACTGAAGCTTTCTTT CASSMTGGGTEAFF
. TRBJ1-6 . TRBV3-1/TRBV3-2 TGTGCCAGCAGCCAAGAGAATGCAGGGCCAGGTTCACCCCTCCACTTT CASSQENAGPGSPLHF